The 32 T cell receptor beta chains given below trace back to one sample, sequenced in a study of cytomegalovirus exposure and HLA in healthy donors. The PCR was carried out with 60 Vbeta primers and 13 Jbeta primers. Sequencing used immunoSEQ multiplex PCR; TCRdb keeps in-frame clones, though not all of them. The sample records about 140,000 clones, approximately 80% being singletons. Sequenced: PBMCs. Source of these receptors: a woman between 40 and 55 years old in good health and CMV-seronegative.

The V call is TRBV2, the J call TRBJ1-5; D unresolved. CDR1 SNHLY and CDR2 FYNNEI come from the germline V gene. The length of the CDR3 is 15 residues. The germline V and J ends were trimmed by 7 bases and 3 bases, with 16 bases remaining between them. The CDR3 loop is CASKPAGALNQPQHF. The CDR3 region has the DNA TGTGCCAGCAAACCGGCAGGTGCTCTCAATCAGCCCCAGCATTTT.

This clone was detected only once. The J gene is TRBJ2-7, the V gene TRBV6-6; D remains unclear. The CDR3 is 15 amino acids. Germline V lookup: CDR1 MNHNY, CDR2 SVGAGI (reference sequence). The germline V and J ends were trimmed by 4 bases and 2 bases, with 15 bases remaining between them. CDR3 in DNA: TGTGCCAGCAGTTTAGAGAGGATCTTCCCCTACGAGCAGTACTTC. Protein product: CASSLERIFPYEQYF.

CDR3: CASSTGTGVQPQHF. The CDR3 bases are TGTGCCAGTAGTACAGGGACAGGGGTACAGCCCCAGCATTTT. The V call is TRBV19, the J call TRBJ1-5; 10 bases align to TRBD1. J was trimmed by 7 bases and V by 4 bases; bases with no gene match: 4. Per the germline V gene, CDR1 is LNHDA and CDR2 is SQIVND (reference sequence). The CDR3 has 14 residues.

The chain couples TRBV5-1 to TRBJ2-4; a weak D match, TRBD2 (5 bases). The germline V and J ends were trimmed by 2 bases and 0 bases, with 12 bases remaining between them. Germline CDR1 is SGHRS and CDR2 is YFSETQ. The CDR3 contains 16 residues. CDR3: CASSFRSGLAKNIQYF. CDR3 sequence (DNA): TGCGCCAGCAGCTTCAGGAGCGGCCTAGCCAAAAACATTCAGTACTTC.

CDR3 protein: CASSPGQGTYNEQFF. The CDR3 bases are TGCGCCAGCAGCCCGGGACAGGGGACTTACAATGAGCAGTTCTTC. The gene calls are TRBV5-1 and TRBJ2-1; 10 bases fit TRBD1. J lost 4 bases, V lost 4 bases, and 5 bases had no gene match. CDR1 and CDR2 (germline): SGHRS, YFSETQ. CDR3 length: 15 residues.

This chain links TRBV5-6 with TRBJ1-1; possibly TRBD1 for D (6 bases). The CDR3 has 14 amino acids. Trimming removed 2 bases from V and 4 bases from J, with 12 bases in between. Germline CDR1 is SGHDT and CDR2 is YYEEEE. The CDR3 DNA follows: TGTGCCAGCAGCTTTCGAGGGGGGGCCACTGAAGCTTTCTTT. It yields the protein CASSFRGGATEAFF. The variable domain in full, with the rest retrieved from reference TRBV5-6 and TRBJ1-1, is DAGVTQSPTHLIKTRGQQVTLRCSPKSGHDTVSWYQQALGQGPQFIFQYYEEEERQRGNFPDRFSGHQFPNYSSELNVNALLLGDSALYLCASSFRGGATEAFFGQGTRLTVV.

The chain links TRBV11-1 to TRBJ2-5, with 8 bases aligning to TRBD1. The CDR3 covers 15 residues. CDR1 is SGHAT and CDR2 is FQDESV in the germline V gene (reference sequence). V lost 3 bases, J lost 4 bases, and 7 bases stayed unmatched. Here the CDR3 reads CASSFRRTGGETQYF. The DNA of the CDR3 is TGTGCCAGCAGCTTTAGGCGTACAGGGGGAGAGACCCAGTACTTC. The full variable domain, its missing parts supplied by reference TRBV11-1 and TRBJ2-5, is EAEVAQSPRYKITEKSQAVAFWCDPISGHATLYWYRQILGQGPELLVQFQDESVVDDSQLPKDRFSAERLKGVDSTLKIQPAELGDSAMYLCASSFRRTGGETQYFGPGTRLLVL.

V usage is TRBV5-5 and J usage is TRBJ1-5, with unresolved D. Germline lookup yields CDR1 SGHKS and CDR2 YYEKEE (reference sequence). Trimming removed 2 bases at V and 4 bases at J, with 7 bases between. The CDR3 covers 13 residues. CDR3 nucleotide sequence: TGTGCCAGCAGCTTCACGGGTAATCAGCCCCAGCATTTT. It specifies CASSFTGNQPQHF.

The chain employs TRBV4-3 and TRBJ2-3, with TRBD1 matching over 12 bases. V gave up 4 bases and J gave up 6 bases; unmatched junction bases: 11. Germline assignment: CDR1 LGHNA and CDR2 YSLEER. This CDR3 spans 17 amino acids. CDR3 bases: TGCGCCAGCAGCCTAACGGGACAGGGGGCGGGTACGGATACGCAGTATTTT. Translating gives CASSLTGQGAGTDTQYF.

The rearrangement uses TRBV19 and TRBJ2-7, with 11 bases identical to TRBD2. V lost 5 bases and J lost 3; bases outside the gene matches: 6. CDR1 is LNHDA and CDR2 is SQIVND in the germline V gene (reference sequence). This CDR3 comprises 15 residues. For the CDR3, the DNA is TGTGCCAGTAGTGTGACTAGCGGGAACCTCTACGAGCAGTACTTC. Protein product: CASSVTSGNLYEQYF.

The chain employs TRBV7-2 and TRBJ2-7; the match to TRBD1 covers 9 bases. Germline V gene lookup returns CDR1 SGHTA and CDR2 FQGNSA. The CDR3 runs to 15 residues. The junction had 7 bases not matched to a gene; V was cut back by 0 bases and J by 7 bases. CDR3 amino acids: CASSLAGTGRREQYF. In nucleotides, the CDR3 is TGTGCCAGCAGCTTAGCCGGGACAGGGCGGAGGGAGCAGTACTTC.

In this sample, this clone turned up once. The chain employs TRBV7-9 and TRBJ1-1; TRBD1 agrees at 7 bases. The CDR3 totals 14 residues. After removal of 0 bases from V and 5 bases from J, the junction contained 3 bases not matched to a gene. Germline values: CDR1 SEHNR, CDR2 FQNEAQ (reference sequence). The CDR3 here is CASSLAPRGTEAFF. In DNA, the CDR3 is TGTGCCAGCAGCTTAGCGCCCAGGGGGACTGAAGCTTTCTTT.

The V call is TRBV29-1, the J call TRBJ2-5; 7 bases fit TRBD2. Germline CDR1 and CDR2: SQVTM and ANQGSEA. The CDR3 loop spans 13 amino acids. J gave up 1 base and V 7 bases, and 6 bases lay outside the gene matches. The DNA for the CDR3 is TGCAGCGCTCCTGCGGGGGTCCAAGAGACCCAGTACTTC. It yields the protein CSAPAGVQETQYF.

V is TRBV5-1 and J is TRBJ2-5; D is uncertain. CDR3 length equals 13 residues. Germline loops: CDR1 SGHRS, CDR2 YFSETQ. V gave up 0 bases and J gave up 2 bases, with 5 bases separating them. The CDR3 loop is CASSLALQETQYF. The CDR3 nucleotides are TGCGCCAGCAGCTTGGCACTTCAAGAGACCCAGTACTTC.

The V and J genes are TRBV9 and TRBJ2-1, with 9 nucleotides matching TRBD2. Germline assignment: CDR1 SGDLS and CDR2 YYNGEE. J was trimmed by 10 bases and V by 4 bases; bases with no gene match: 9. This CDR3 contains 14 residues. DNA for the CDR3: TGTGCCAGCAGCCCGTCCGGGACTAGCAGGGAGCAGTTCTTC. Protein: CASSPSGTSREQFF.

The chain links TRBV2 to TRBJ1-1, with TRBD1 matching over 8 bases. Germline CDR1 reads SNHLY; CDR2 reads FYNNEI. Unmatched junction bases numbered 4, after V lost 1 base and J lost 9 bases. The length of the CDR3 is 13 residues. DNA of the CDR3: TGTGCCAGCAGTGAAGGGACAGGGAATAAAGCTTTCTTT. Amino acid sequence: CASSEGTGNKAFF.

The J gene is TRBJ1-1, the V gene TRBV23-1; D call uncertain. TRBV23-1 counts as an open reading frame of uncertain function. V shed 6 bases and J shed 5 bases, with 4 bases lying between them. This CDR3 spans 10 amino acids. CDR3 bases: TGCGCCAGCAGCCATACTGAAGCTTTCTTT. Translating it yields CASSHTEAFF.

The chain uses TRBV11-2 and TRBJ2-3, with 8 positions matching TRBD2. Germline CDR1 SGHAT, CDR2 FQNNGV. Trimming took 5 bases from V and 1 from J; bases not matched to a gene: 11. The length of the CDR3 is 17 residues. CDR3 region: CASSVSGTRYRTDTQYF. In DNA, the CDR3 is TGTGCCAGCAGCGTCTCCGGGACTAGGTATCGCACAGATACGCAGTATTTT.

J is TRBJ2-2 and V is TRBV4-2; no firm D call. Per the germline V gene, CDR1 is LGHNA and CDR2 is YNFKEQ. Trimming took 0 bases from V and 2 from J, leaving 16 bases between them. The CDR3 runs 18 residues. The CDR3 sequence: CASSQESLTSSNTGELFF. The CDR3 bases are TGTGCCAGCAGCCAAGAGTCCTTGACTTCCAGTAACACCGGGGAGCTGTTTTTT.

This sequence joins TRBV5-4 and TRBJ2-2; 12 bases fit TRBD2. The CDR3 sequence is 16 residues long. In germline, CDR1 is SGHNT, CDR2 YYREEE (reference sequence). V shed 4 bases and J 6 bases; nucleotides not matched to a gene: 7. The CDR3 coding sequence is TGTGCCAGCAGCCCAAGGACTAGCGGGACCGCCGGGGAGCTGTTTTTT. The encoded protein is CASSPRTSGTAGELFF.

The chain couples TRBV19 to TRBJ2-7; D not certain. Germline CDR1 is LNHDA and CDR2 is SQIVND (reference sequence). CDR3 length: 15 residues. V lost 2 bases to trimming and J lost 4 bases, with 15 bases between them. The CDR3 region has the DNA TGTGCCAGTAGTATATCCCACCAGCAACAGTACGAGCAGTACTTC. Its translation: CASSISHQQQYEQYF.

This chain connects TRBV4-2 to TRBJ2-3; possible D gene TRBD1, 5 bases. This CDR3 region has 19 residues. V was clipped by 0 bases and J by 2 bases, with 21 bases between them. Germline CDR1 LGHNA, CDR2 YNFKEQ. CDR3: CASSQDVKARGMPTDTQYF. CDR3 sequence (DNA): TGTGCCAGCAGCCAAGACGTTAAAGCAAGGGGTATGCCCACAGATACGCAGTATTTT.

CDR3: CASSLEFGGTSGRAGTQYF. CDR3 nucleotides: TGTGCCAGCAGCTTAGAGTTTGGGGGGACTAGCGGGAGAGCGGGGACCCAGTACTTC. The chain combines TRBV7-6 with TRBJ2-5; TRBD2 aligns across 14 bases. Germline values: CDR1 SGHVS, CDR2 FNYEAQ. This CDR3 region has 19 residues. J lost 7 bases, V lost 1 base, and 14 bases had no gene match.

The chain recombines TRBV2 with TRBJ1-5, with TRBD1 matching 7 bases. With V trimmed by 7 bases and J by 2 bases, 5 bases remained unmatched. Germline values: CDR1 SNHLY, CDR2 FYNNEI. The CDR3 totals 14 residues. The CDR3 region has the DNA TGTGCCAGCACAGGGACAGTCGGCAATCAGCCCCAGCATTTT. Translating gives CASTGTVGNQPQHF.

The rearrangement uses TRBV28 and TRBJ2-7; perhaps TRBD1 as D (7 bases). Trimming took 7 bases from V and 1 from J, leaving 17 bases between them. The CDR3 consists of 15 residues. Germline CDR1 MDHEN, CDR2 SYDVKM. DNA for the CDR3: TGTGCCAGCAAAACCGCGGGGACAGCGTCCTACGAGCAGTACTTC. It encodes CASKTAGTASYEQYF.

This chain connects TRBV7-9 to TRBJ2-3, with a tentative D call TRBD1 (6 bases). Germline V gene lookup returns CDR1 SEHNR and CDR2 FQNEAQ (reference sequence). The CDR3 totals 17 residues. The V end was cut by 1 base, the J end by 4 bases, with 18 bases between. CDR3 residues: CASSLGWYRERADTQYF. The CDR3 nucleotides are TGTGCCAGCAGCTTAGGGTGGTACAGGGAGAGAGCAGATACGCAGTATTTT.

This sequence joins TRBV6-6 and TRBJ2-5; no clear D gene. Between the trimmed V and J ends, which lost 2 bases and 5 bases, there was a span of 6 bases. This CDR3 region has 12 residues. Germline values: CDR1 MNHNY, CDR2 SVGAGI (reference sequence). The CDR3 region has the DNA TGTGCCAGCAGTTACGCCGAGGAGACCCAGTACTTC. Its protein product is CASSYAEETQYF.

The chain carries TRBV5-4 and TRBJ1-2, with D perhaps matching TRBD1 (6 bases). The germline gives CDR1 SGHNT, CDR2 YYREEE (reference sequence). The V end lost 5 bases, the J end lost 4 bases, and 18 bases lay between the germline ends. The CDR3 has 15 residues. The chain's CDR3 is CASSSVSGQSYGYTF. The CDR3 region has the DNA TGTGCCAGCAGTTCCGTGTCGGGACAAAGCTATGGCTACACCTTC.

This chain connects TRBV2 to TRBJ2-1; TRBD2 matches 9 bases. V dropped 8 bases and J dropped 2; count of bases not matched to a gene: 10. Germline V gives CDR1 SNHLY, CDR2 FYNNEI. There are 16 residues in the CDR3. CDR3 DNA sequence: TGTGCCAGCTACTCGCCGGGACTAGCAGCCTACAATGAGCAGTTCTTC. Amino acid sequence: CASYSPGLAAYNEQFF.

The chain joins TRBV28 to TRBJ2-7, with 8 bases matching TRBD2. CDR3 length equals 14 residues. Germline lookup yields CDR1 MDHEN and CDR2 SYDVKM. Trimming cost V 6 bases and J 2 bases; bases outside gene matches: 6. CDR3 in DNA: TGTGCCAGCAGCCGGGGGGGGGTTCCCTACGAGCAGTACTTC. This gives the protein CASSRGGVPYEQYF. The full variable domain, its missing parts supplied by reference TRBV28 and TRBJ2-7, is DVKVTQSSRYLVKRTGEKVFLECVQDMDHENMFWYRQDPGLGLRLIYFSYDVKMKEKGDIPEGYSVSREKKERFSLILESASTNQTSMYLCASSRGGVPYEQYFGPGTRLTVT.

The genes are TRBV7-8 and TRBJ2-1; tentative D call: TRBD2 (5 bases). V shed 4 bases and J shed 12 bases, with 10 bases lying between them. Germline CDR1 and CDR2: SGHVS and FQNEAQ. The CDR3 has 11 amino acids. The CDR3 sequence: CASSYTEGQFF. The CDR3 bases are TGTGCCAGCAGCTACACAGAGGGGCAGTTCTTC. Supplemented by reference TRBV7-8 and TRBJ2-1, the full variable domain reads GAGVSQSPRYKVAKRGQDVALRCDPISGHVSLFWYQQALGQGPEFLTYFQNEAQLDKSGLPSDRFFAERPEGSVSTLKIQRTQQEDSAVYLCASSYTEGQFFGPGTRLTVL.

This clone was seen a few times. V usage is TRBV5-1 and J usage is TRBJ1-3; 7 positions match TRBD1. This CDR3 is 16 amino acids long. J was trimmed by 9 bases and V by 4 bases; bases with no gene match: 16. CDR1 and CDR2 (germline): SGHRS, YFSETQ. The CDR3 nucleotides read TGCGCCAGCAGCCCGGCCCGCGGGACAGAGTACAGCACCATATATTTT. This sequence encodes CASSPARGTEYSTIYF.